This T cell receptor (beta chain) came from a study of shared clonotypes between healthy human individuals. The wider study: Aged between 18 and 49, the donors were a couple of women and a few men. Study findings and constraints: The low donor count limited represented genetic and exposure-history diversity. A generally larger estimated richness was seen in naive subsets than in memory subsets.

CD45RO-negative, CCR7-positively selected cells formed the naive CD8 fraction, excluding terminally differentiated effector memory CD45RA+ cells. Deep-level running was used for the assay. Assay: immunoSEQ multiplex PCR; the TCRdb copy retains only in-frame clones and omits some. This sample yields 600,000 or so clones, of which 98% are seen a single time; 0.3% belongs to the top ten. The CDR3 is made up of 14 amino acids. V was trimmed by 4 bases and J by 4 bases, leaving 13 bases between them. From germline, CDR1 is SEHNR and CDR2 FQNEAQ (reference sequence). Remarks on this clone: Its antigen is as yet unknown.

This chain uses TRBV7-9 with TRBJ1-2; the D gene is possibly TRBD1 (5 bases). Sequences were obtained from naive CD8+ T cells sorted from blood. The TCR originated in a man aged 25-45 years in good health. CDR3 sequence: CASSWVGDPYGYTF. Written as DNA, the CDR3 is TGTGCCAGCAGCTGGGTCGGGGACCCCTATGGCTACACCTTC.